This entry features one TCR beta chain sequence. The data originate from a study of regulatory T cells in long-lasting Graves disease. Time point reported: newly diagnosed GD, antithyroid drugs for less than 3 months. The TCR library was made from RNA that had been extracted from PBMCs in TRIzol. The trim removed 3 bases at V and 3 bases at J, leaving 13 bases unmatched. CDR3 length: 16 amino acids. Germline V lookup: CDR1 SQVTM, CDR2 ANQGSEA. With iRepertoire HTBI primers and Arm-PCR of CDR3 regions, TCR beta libraries were built. TCRdb ran MiXCR on the multiplex PCR reads and lists one entry per CDR3 protein. The table shows approximately 400,000 distinct CDR3 sequences, with approximately 15% occurring only once. The sample was also linked to a second study, of T cells in Graves' hyperthyroidism and ophthalmopathy. That paper notes: Newly diagnosed hyperthyroidism, duration under 2 months, in patients aged 18 to 65. Ophthalmopathy was told apart from stable hyperthyroidism by a 13 V-J model.

V gene TRBV29-1 combines with J gene TRBJ1-2; 7 nucleotides align to TRBD1. Sequencing was performed on peripheral blood mononuclear cells (PBMCs), taken at new diagnosis, from a patient treated with antithyroid drugs. The sequence derives from a middle-aged woman with Graves disease. For the CDR3, the DNA is TGCAGCGTTGAGTTGGCAGGGGGATTTTCTGACTATGGCTACACCTTC. This translates into CSVELAGGFSDYGYTF.